Following are 2 T cell receptor beta chains from one sample sequenced in a study of beta chain features in type 1 diabetes. Study results and caveats: All four CD4+ subsets from Type 1 diabetes patients carried moderately but significantly shorter TCRB CDR3s.

Their specific antigens are unknown. Sequenced material consisted of expressed TCRB transcripts (all of the isolated RNA was reverse transcribed). TCRdb's copy holds only in-frame clones and misses some; the assay was immunoSEQ multiplex PCR. This sample has more than 250,000 clones, with around an eighth found just once. Sequencing was done on a sample of naive CD4+ T cells from blood. The source of these receptors is a man aged 25 to 40 with type 1 diabetes.

The sample holds a few counts of this clone. This rearrangement joins TRBV18 to TRBJ1-5, with 10 bases aligning to TRBD1. Germline CDR1 reads KGHSH; CDR2 reads LQKENI. The ends lost 5 bases at V and 6 bases at J; junction bases unmatched: 7. The CDR3 loop spans 15 amino acids. The CDR3, as DNA: TGTGCCAGCTCATCCCGGGACAGGGGAAGTCAGCCCCAGCATTTT. Encoded protein: CASSSRDRGSQPQHF.

The chain links TRBV28 to TRBJ2-7, with 7 bases aligning to TRBD1. The CDR3 sequence is 17 residues long. J was trimmed by 0 bases and V by 5 bases; bases with no gene match: 13. Germline V lookup: CDR1 MDHEN, CDR2 SYDVKM. For the CDR3, the DNA is TGTGCCAGCAGTCTTGCTACCTCCGGGACAGTCTCCTACGAGCAGTACTTC. It encodes CASSLATSGTVSYEQYF.